This T cell receptor (beta chain) was profiled in a study of cytomegalovirus exposure and HLA in healthy donors. General study results and limits: Later analysis reportedly placed an Asian-associated ancestry cluster below the approximately 700-donor mean in N-insertions.

Regarding this clone: Its target is unknown.

This CDR3 is built from 16 residues. Germline CDR1 is MDHEN and CDR2 is SYDVKM. The trim removed 4 bases at V and 6 bases at J, leaving 10 bases unmatched. The PCR was carried out with 60 Vbeta primers and 13 Jbeta primers. TCRdb's table, derived via immunoSEQ multiplex PCR, lists solely in-frame clones and lacks some. The sample yields about 120,000 clones, of which the top ten take up roughly 3.5%. Sequencing was performed on PBMCs. The chain is built from TRBV28 and TRBJ2-1, with 9 bases that match TRBD2. The TCR sequence derives from a man younger than 35 in good health and CMV-seronegative. CDR3 loop: CASSSGAGGFVNEQFF. The CDR3, as DNA: TGTGCCAGCAGTTCGGGAGCGGGAGGTTTTGTCAATGAGCAGTTCTTC.